This TCR beta chain derives from a study of T cell responses to AZD1222 COVID-19 vaccine. Whole-study results and caveats: Breadth and depth of Spike-specific TCRs rose after two AZD1222 doses.

Repertoires were generated with immunoSEQ multiplex PCR, while TCRdb's copy carries only in-frame clones and drops some. The sample contains over 110,000 clones, 85% to 95% of which appear only once. With respect to this clone: Its antigen is unidentified.

This receptor was taken from an adult who had recovered from COVID-19. The specimen was peripheral blood, collected after recovery from COVID-19.

The CDR3 loop is CAILFRAPYGFPETQYF. The CDR3 DNA follows: TGCGCCATTCTCTTTAGGGCCCCGTATGGTTTTCCAGAGACCCAGTACTTC. The chain recombines TRBV5-1 with TRBJ2-5, with unresolved D. The germline V and J ends were trimmed by 9 bases and 4 bases, with 28 bases remaining between them. The CDR3 sequence is 17 residues long. From germline, CDR1 is SGHRS and CDR2 YFSETQ.